This entry lists 26 T cell receptor beta chains sequenced from one sample in a study of blood T cell repertoires in COVID-19. TCRdb's copy holds only in-frame clones and misses some; the assay was immunoSEQ multiplex PCR. Of about 480,000 clones in the sample, nearly 90% were seen once. Sequences were obtained from peripheral blood. The receptors were gathered from a man in his late teens or twenties with COVID-19, enrolled during active disease.

This chain joins TRBV5-3 and TRBJ1-3; D ambiguous. TRBV5-3 is annotated as an ORF whose role is uncertain. The CDR3 totals 13 residues. The V end lost 4 bases, the J end lost 2 bases, and 7 bases lay between the germline ends. The CDR3 DNA sequence: TGTGCCAGAAGCCTCCGGGCTGGAAACACCATATATTTT. It is translated as CARSLRAGNTIYF.

CDR3 nucleotides: TGTGCCAGCAGCGAGAGAGGAGGGCCCGACACCGGGGAGCTGTTTTTT. Protein product: CASSERGGPDTGELFF. The chain links TRBV9 to TRBJ2-2; possibly TRBD2 for D (6 bases). The V end was cut by 3 bases, the J end by 3 bases, with 15 bases between. The CDR3 sequence is 16 residues long. Germline V CDR1 and CDR2: SGDLS, YYNGEE.

This clone came up once. This chain uses TRBV29-1 with TRBJ2-4, with D perhaps TRBD2 (5 bases). The CDR3 sequence is 14 residues long. Trimming pared 0 bases from V and 0 bases from J, leaving 6 bases between. Per germline, CDR1 SQVTM and CDR2 ANQGSEA. The CDR3 region has the DNA TGCAGCGTTGAAGAGGCGGGAGCCAAAAACATTCAGTACTTC. Protein: CSVEEAGAKNIQYF.

The J gene is TRBJ1-1, the V gene TRBV9, with D maybe TRBD1 (6 bases). Per germline, CDR1 SGDLS and CDR2 YYNGEE. Trimming stripped 0 bases from V and 7 bases from J, with 13 bases between. The CDR3 covers 14 residues. CDR3 amino acids: CASSVEGTPGEAFF. CDR3 bases: TGTGCCAGCAGCGTAGAGGGGACACCGGGTGAAGCTTTCTTT.

The CDR3 DNA reads TGCGCCAGCAGCAGGGGGGGTACCTCGGACTATGGCTACACCTTC. Translation gives CASSRGGTSDYGYTF. V is TRBV5-1 and J is TRBJ1-2, with D possibly TRBD1 on 6 matching bases. Per the germline V gene, CDR1 is SGHRS and CDR2 is YFSETQ. V lost 4 bases and J lost 3, with 16 bases in between. This CDR3 comprises 15 residues.

This sequence joins TRBV9 and TRBJ2-1, with 8 bases that match TRBD1. CDR3 length: 15 residues. Losses at the gene ends were 4 bases for V and 6 bases for J; bases not matched to a gene: 9. The germline V gene encodes CDR1 SGDLS and CDR2 YYNGEE. The CDR3 sequence is CASSLTWTGRNEQFF. CDR3 coding DNA: TGTGCCAGCAGCCTGACCTGGACAGGGCGCAATGAGCAGTTCTTC.

V usage is TRBV27 and J usage is TRBJ2-7; 9 nucleotides match TRBD1. Trimming cost V 6 bases and J 2 bases; bases outside gene matches: 5. Germline V lookup: CDR1 MNHEY, CDR2 SMNVEV (reference sequence). The CDR3 loop spans 14 amino acids. The CDR3 region has the DNA TGTGCCAGCAGCTGGACAGGGGAAACCTACGAGCAGTACTTC. Its translation: CASSWTGETYEQYF.

This chain links TRBV7-3 with TRBJ2-1, with D maybe TRBD2 (5 bases). Germline assignment: CDR1 SGHTA and CDR2 FQGTGA. This CDR3 spans 13 amino acids. V shed 2 bases and J shed 8 bases, with 10 bases lying between them. Written as DNA, the CDR3 is TGTGCCAGCAGCTTAGCGGGTTTGGATGAGCAGTTCTTC. Amino acid sequence: CASSLAGLDEQFF.

The J gene is TRBJ2-2, the V gene TRBV11-3; D might be TRBD2 (5 bases). Trimming took 6 bases from V and 10 from J, leaving 21 bases between them. Germline V lookup: CDR1 SGHNT, CDR2 YENEEA. CDR3 length equals 15 residues. CDR3 in amino acids: CASRVLPEGVEELFF. The CDR3 DNA sequence: TGTGCCAGCAGAGTCCTTCCCGAGGGAGTCGAGGAGCTGTTTTTT.

The table lists this clone with a count of one. V gene TRBV5-1 combines with J gene TRBJ1-5; TRBD1 matches at 7 bases. CDR1 is SGHRS and CDR2 is YFSETQ in the germline V gene. Trimming cost V 4 bases and J 8 bases; bases outside gene matches: 12. There are 15 residues in the CDR3. In DNA, the CDR3 is TGCGCCAGCAGCCCGGGACAGACCGTAGTGGAGCCCCAGCATTTT. Its translation is CASSPGQTVVEPQHF.

The chain combines TRBV13 with TRBJ2-7; 7 bases are a match to TRBD1. The V gene end was trimmed by 5 bases and the J gene end by 1 base; junction bases not matched to a gene: 5. CDR3 length: 14 residues. Germline loops: CDR1 PRHDT, CDR2 FYEKMQ (reference sequence). Here the CDR3 DNA reads TGTGCCAGCAGCCCCAGGGACAGATCCTACGAGCAGTACTTC. Encoded protein: CASSPRDRSYEQYF.

The rearrangement links TRBV7-8 to TRBJ2-7; TRBD1 aligns across 7 bases. The V segment lost 6 bases and the J segment 3 bases; nucleotides outside the gene matches: 8. Germline-derived CDR1 and CDR2 are SGHVS and FQNEAQ. This CDR3 spans 14 amino acids. For the CDR3, the DNA is TGTGCCAGCAGATCTAGACAGGGCCTCTACGAGCAGTACTTC. Its translation is CASRSRQGLYEQYF.

On this clone itself: This specimen includes other DNA sequences encoding the same CDR3. This chain uses TRBV6-5 with TRBJ2-6; TRBD1 agrees at 8 bases. With 6 bases clipped from V and 4 bases from J, the junction kept 2 bases outside the gene matches. Germline lookup yields CDR1 MNHEY and CDR2 SVGAGI. CDR3 length: 14 residues. CDR3 DNA: TGTGCCAGCAGGACAGGGGCAGGGGCCAACGTCCTGACTTTC. Residues: CASRTGAGANVLTF.

This rearrangement joins TRBV11-3 to TRBJ2-2; D gene ambiguous. Germline assignment: CDR1 SGHNT and CDR2 YENEEA. The CDR3 loop spans 13 amino acids. With 5 bases removed from V and 7 bases from J, the gap between germline ends came to 11 bases. In DNA form, the CDR3 reads TGTGCCAGCAGCCCCCCGGGTCGCGGGGAGCTGTTTTTT. Protein: CASSPPGRGELFF. The variable domain in full, completed from reference TRBV11-3 and TRBJ2-2, reads EAGVVQSPRYKIIEKKQPVAFWCNPISGHNTLYWYLQNLGQGPELLIRYENEEAVDDSQLPKDRFSAERLKGVDSTLKIQPAELGDSAVYLCASSPPGRGELFFGEGSRLTVL.

The V gene is TRBV9, the J gene TRBJ1-2, with 7 bases matching TRBD1. CDR1 is SGDLS and CDR2 is YYNGEE in the germline V gene. The V segment lost 5 bases and the J segment 8 bases; nucleotides outside the gene matches: 12. The CDR3 is 14 residues long. CDR3 in amino acids: CASSSDRVLEGYTF. The CDR3 region has the DNA TGTGCCAGCAGTTCTGACAGGGTTTTAGAAGGCTACACCTTC.

The genes are TRBV4-1 and TRBJ2-7; no clear D. CDR3 length equals 15 residues. Germline CDR1 and CDR2: MGHRA and YSYEKL. The V end lost 2 bases, the J end lost 7 bases, and 18 bases lay between the germline ends. The CDR3 spells CASSQTSGLTWEQYF. The CDR3 DNA follows: TGCGCCAGCAGCCAAACATCTGGCCTCACATGGGAGCAGTACTTC.

The V and J genes are TRBV7-2 and TRBJ2-1; TRBD2 aligns across 8 bases. Germline V CDR1 and CDR2: SGHTA, FQGNSA. Trimming took 5 bases from V and 4 from J; bases not matched to a gene: 13. The CDR3 extends over 17 amino acids. The CDR3: CASSISPQRGPYNEQFF. The CDR3 DNA reads as TGTGCCAGCAGCATCTCCCCCCAGCGGGGGCCGTACAATGAGCAGTTCTTC.

The chain is built from TRBV3-1 (or the pseudogene TRBV3-2) and TRBJ2-1; TRBD2 aligns across 7 bases. V was clipped by 5 bases and J by 14 bases; unmatched bases: 6. This CDR3 spans 11 amino acids. Germline assignment: CDR1 LGHDT and CDR2 YNNKEL (reference sequence). CDR3 DNA: TGTGCCAGCAGCATACCCAGCGGGAAGTTCTTC. Translation: CASSIPSGKFF.

This sequence joins TRBV2 and TRBJ2-1; 9 nucleotides align to TRBD1. The CDR3 loop spans 18 amino acids. J was trimmed by 0 bases and V by 2 bases; bases with no gene match: 8. The germline CDR1 and CDR2 sequences are SNHLY and FYNNEI. CDR3 nucleotide sequence: TGTGCCAGCAGTGAACCACGACAGGGACAGGGCTCCTACAATGAGCAGTTCTTC. It codes for CASSEPRQGQGSYNEQFF.

V usage is TRBV7-9 and J usage is TRBJ2-1, with TRBD1 identical over 9 bases. Per germline, CDR1 SEHNR and CDR2 FQNEAQ (reference sequence). CDR3 size: 16 residues. V lost 6 bases, J lost 2 bases, and 8 bases stayed unmatched. CDR3 in amino acids: CASSSPRDRAYNEQFF. In DNA, the CDR3 is TGTGCCAGCAGTTCTCCTCGGGACAGGGCCTACAATGAGCAGTTCTTC.

V and J are TRBV7-9 and TRBJ1-5; tentatively, D is TRBD1 (5 bases). The CDR3 contains 12 residues. The V gene's germline CDR1 is SEHNR and CDR2 FQNEAQ (reference sequence). Trimming removed 10 bases at V and 7 bases at J, with 14 bases between. The CDR3 loop reads CATGGALQPQHF. The DNA of the CDR3 is TGTGCCACCGGAGGGGCCTTGCAGCCCCAGCATTTT.

For this clone: Other DNA sequences from this sample encode an identical CDR3 as well. DNA of the CDR3: TGTGCCAGCAGCTTAGAGGGAGTCGGCACTGAAGCTTTCTTT. The encoded protein is CASSLEGVGTEAFF. The J gene is TRBJ1-1, the V gene TRBV7-9; D gene unclear. Trimming shortened V by 1 base and J by 4 bases, and 10 bases separated the two germline ends. Germline V gives CDR1 SEHNR, CDR2 FQNEAQ (reference sequence). The CDR3 covers 14 residues.

This sequence joins TRBV11-3 and TRBJ2-7, with D perhaps TRBD1 (5 bases). Between the trimmed V and J ends, which lost 2 bases and 7 bases, there was a span of 15 bases. Per the germline V gene, CDR1 is SGHNT and CDR2 is YENEEA. There are 14 residues in the CDR3. The CDR3 bases are TGTGCCAGCAGCTTATCCAGGGTGGTTCAGGAGCAGTACTTC. This codes for CASSLSRVVQEQYF.

This chain connects TRBV19 to TRBJ2-4, with TRBD2 matching 9 bases. The trim removed 0 bases at V and 8 bases at J, leaving 11 bases unmatched. This CDR3 has 17 residues. Germline values: CDR1 LNHDA, CDR2 SQIVND (reference sequence). The chain's CDR3 is CASSIDLHSGSLYIQYF. The CDR3 region has the DNA TGTGCCAGTAGTATAGACCTACATAGCGGGAGTTTGTACATTCAGTACTTC.

This chain links TRBV30 with TRBJ1-3; D is uncertain. CDR1 and CDR2 (germline): GTSNPN, SVGIG (reference sequence). The V and J ends lost 2 bases and 0 bases respectively, with 5 bases between them. The CDR3 is 13 residues long. This CDR3 is CAWSRGSGNTIYF. CDR3 coding DNA: TGTGCCTGGAGTCGGGGCTCTGGAAACACCATATATTTT.

The V call is TRBV12-5, the J call TRBJ1-2, with D unclear. CDR3 length equals 15 residues. CDR1 and CDR2 from the germline V gene are LGHNT and FRNRAP. The V and J ends lost 0 bases and 3 bases respectively, with 11 bases between them. CDR3: CASGLVRGGDYGYTF. As DNA, the CDR3 is TGTGCTAGTGGTTTGGTAAGAGGCGGGGACTATGGCTACACCTTC.